This T cell receptor beta chain was sequenced during a study of blood T cells in healthy people across ages (dated by TCRdb to the mid-2010s). As for the study more broadly: In model experiments, template switching captured about one uniquely barcoded TCR beta cDNA molecule for every two T cells. For two donors (one aged 18 to 30 and one aged 80 or older), the study analyzed two additional independent replicas of 1 million unique cDNA reads from the same blood draw. Age-related changes in TCR beta repertoire diversity were measured in the study by deep sequencing normalized with unique cDNA molecular identifiers. Four age groups were formed from the donors: young (average about 17 years), middle-aged (approximately 39), aged (approximately 60) and long-lived (less than 85). Donors of different ages were randomly distributed across sequencing lanes to avoid experimental bias. Findings and caveats that apply to the study as a whole: Compared with the aged group, the long-lived group had more naive CD4+ T cells, fewer expanded clones and increased TCR diversity, a pattern suggesting age selection. Total diversity estimates from one million sequenced T cells were considered lower bounds and underestimates. Conclusive comparison of naive and antigen-experienced compartments was prevented by the profiling of bulk unsorted PBMCs. Because donor CMV infection status was unknown, age-related changes in expanded clonotypes were potentially confounded. Observed TCR beta diversity correlated strongly with the percentage of naive T cells measured by flow cytometry. Observed TCR beta diversity per million T cells fell roughly linearly with age, and a significant reduction was already apparent by age around 39.

With respect to this clonotype: Its antigen has not been determined. No base quality values were provided; no much bigger clone lies one nucleotide off.

The library was built by means of 5' RACE. TCRdb names Illumina HiSeq 2500 as the instrument used. A second 7 to 11 cycle PCR used a sample-barcoded 5' primer and a J-beta primer mix. A template-switch 5' adaptor carrying 12 random nucleotides introduced a unique molecular identifier onto each TCR beta cDNA molecule. Each sample yielded at least 3 million CDR3-containing paired-end reads. All of the RNA was converted into first-strand cDNA using the Mint cDNA synthesis kit, with a TRBC-specific oligonucleotide serving as the primer. All cDNA was treated with uracil-DNA glycosylase and then went through a first 18-cycle PCR with the universal primers M1SS and BC2_uni_R. Regarding the original processing steps: Normalization of each sample was performed by random selection of 1 million high-quality reads, each carrying a distinct molecular identifier. Reads sharing molecular identifiers were discarded rather than binned into consensus sequences. CDR3 identification, clonotype clustering and error correction used MiTCR with a Q25 quality threshold and the strictest error-elimination algorithm. A nonparametric unseen species model with Euler transformation was used to estimate a lower bound on total TCR beta diversity. TCRdb reanalyzed the raw reads on its own, using fastp at Q25 for trimming and MiXCR for clone calling, and kept in-frame beta chains. Each entry merges the rows of one CDR3 protein and shows their most common DNA and genes. The V and J calls here are based on TCRdb, not the publication. In this sample the table shows about 1 million distinct CDR3 sequences, 35% to 50% of which occur a single time. The ten top clones hold 18% of the sample.

Donors were 35 to 40 systemically healthy Caucasian individuals from Russia aged roughly 6 to 100 years. Each donor gave 8 to 10 milliliters of peripheral blood, drawn into EDTA-treated Vacutainer tubes. Ficoll-Paque density-gradient centrifugation was used to isolate PBMCs, with at least 6.5 million per sample. Total RNA, at least 5 micrograms per sample, was extracted from PBMCs with Trizol reagent. For every donor, flow cytometry on a PBMC aliquot measured the percentage of naive CD45RAhigh/CD27high T cells. Trimming accounts for 7 bases at V and 1 base at J, while the number of junction bases matched to no gene is 11. The CDR3 sequence holds 17 residues, the cysteine and phenylalanine included. Only the CDR3 DNA is retained, 51 bases long and in frame from the first base. CDR1 and CDR2 are read off the germline V gene as MNHNS and SASEGT.

The V and J genes are TRBV6-1 and TRBJ2-3; 10 bases in between match TRBD2. Material: blood. This clonotype was sampled from a woman aged 60-75 years in good health. Here is the DNA: TGTGCCAGCACCGAAAGGGTAGCGGGAGGAGGCACAGATACGCAGTATTTT. Its protein is CASTERVAGGGTDTQYF.